This TCR beta chain was obtained from a study of cytomegalovirus exposure and HLA in healthy donors. Study outcomes and limitations: Most of the TCR beta V segments (in an earlier analysis) were productive either about 87% or about 30% of the time. Per published reports, the classifier diagnosed cytomegalovirus status with high specificity and sensitivity. Association of a missense DCLRE1C variant with TCR beta V- and J-gene trimming was reported in a later analysis. Presence/absence analyses assumed roughly uniform sequencing depth across donors, which may not hold.

The PCR used 60 Vbeta and 13 Jbeta primers. Measured with immunoSEQ multiplex PCR; TCRdb has only the in-frame clones, and not every one. The sample has 120,000 to 150,000 clones; roughly 80% are singletons. Germline V CDR1 and CDR2: SGHDT, YYEEEE. This CDR3 has 15 residues. V shed 2 bases and J 9 bases; nucleotides not matched to a gene: 8. About this clone: Its antigen is undetermined.

The receptor comes from a man aged 35-49 years in good health and CMV-seropositive. What was sequenced was PBMCs. The rearrangement joins TRBV5-6 to TRBJ2-1; 10 bases are a match to TRBD1. The CDR3, as DNA: TGTGCCAGCAGCTTCCCGGGACAGGGGATTACTGAGCAGTTCTTC. As protein: CASSFPGQGITEQFF.